The 9 T cell receptor beta chains in this list originate from one sample, sequenced in a study of T cells in Graves' hyperthyroidism and ophthalmopathy. RNA transcripts provided the source from which TCR beta CDR3 regions were amplified. The HTBI primer set was used in a first-round RT-PCR of the TCR CDR3. TCRdb reprocessed the multiplex PCR reads with MiXCR, giving one entry per CDR3 protein. This sample has 500,000 to 750,000 distinct CDR3 sequences; 11% to 15% occur once, and the top ten carry around 7%. The sample comprised blood. Every receptor here comes from a woman aged 18-29 years with Graves' ophthalmopathy.

This clonotype appeared a few times. This rearrangement joins TRBV19 to TRBJ1-4, with 7 bases that match TRBD1. The CDR3 runs 16 residues. Germline V gene data show CDR1 as LNHDA and CDR2 as SQIVND (reference sequence). Trimming removed 3 bases from V and 3 bases from J; junction bases left unmatched: 7. The CDR3 loop is CASSIEDRAANEKLFF. CDR3 DNA sequence: TGTGCCAGTAGTATCGAAGACAGGGCGGCTAATGAAAAACTGTTTTTT.

This sequence joins TRBV7-6 and TRBJ2-1, with D possibly TRBD2 on 6 matching bases. The CDR3 spans 12 residues. The germline V and J ends were trimmed by 3 bases and 10 bases, with 10 bases remaining between them. Germline V gene sequence: CDR1 SGHVS, CDR2 FNYEAQ. The CDR3 DNA reads TGTGCCAGCAGCTTGTCGGGAGCAGAGCAGTTCTTC. This translates into CASSLSGAEQFF.

This clonotype has ten or more counts. The chain links TRBV20-1 to TRBJ1-1; possibly TRBD1 for D (5 bases). Trimming pared 5 bases from V and 0 bases from J, leaving 10 bases between. The CDR3 loop spans 13 amino acids. Per the germline V gene, CDR1 is DFQATT and CDR2 is SNEGSKA (reference sequence). The CDR3 DNA is TGCAGTGCTTCAGACAGACTGAACACTGAAGCTTTCTTT. Its protein is CSASDRLNTEAFF.

This clonotype was detected once. V gene TRBV9 combines with J gene TRBJ2-3; 9 nucleotides align to TRBD2. The germline gives CDR1 SGDLS, CDR2 YYNGEE. This CDR3 has 17 residues. Trimming removed 2 bases from V and 6 bases from J; junction bases left unmatched: 13. CDR3 protein: CASSVVGAGGPVDTQYF. CDR3 nucleotide sequence: TGTGCCAGCAGCGTGGTAGGGGCGGGAGGGCCTGTGGATACGCAGTATTTT. The complete variable domain, with remaining parts taken from reference TRBV9 and TRBJ2-3, reads DSGVTQTPKHLITATGQRVTLRCSPRSGDLSVYWYQQSLDQGLQFLIQYYNGEERAKGNILERFSAQQFPDLHSELNLSSLELGDSALYFCASSVVGAGGPVDTQYFGPGTRLTVL.

This clonotype was picked up many times. The chain recombines TRBV7-3 with TRBJ2-2, with D possibly called TRBD1 or TRBD2 (6 bases each). Trimming shortened V by 1 base and J by 7 bases, and 28 bases separated the two germline ends. Looked up from germline, CDR1 is SGHTA and CDR2 is FQGTGA. The CDR3 consists of 20 residues. This CDR3 reads CASSLSLRSLGAGGNGELFF. The CDR3 region has the DNA TGTGCCAGCAGCTTAAGCCTGCGTAGCCTGGGGGCAGGCGGGAACGGGGAGCTGTTTTTT. Full variable domain (outside the CDR3, taken from reference TRBV7-3 and TRBJ2-2): GAGVSQTPSNKVTEKGKYVELRCDPISGHTALYWYRQSLGQGPEFLIYFQGTGAADDSGLPNDRFFAVRPEGSVSTLKIQRTERGDSAVYLCASSLSLRSLGAGGNGELFFGEGSRLTVL.

This clonotype was detected ten times or more. This chain uses TRBV29-1 with TRBJ2-7, with 7 bases aligning to TRBD1. Germline loops: CDR1 SQVTM, CDR2 ANQGSEA. V lost 0 bases to trimming and J lost 2 bases; unmatched junction nucleotides: 7. This CDR3 spans 15 amino acids. The CDR3 region is CSVEENGQVAYEQYF. The DNA of the CDR3 is TGCAGCGTTGAAGAAAACGGACAGGTGGCCTACGAGCAGTACTTC.

As regards this clonotype: A much larger clone sits a single nucleotide away, making a read error possible. The CDR3 does not end in the conserved phenylalanine or tryptophan, so this is likely a read error. The rearrangement joins TRBV20-1 to TRBJ1-1; 7 bases line up with TRBD1. V was clipped by 6 bases and J by 6 bases; unmatched bases: 13. In germline, CDR1 is DFQATT, CDR2 SNEGSKA (reference sequence). The CDR3 contains 14 residues. CDR3 sequence (DNA): TGCAGTGCCCTCGTCAGGGGGAAACTCCCTGAAGCTTTCCTT. It yields the protein CSALVRGKLPEAFL.

The rearrangement joins TRBV6-2 or TRBV6-3 to TRBJ1-6; D gene ambiguous. Germline values: CDR1 MNHEY, CDR2 SVGEGT. V lost 2 bases and J 5 bases, leaving 25 bases between the germline ends. The CDR3 totals 20 residues. The CDR3 here is CASSYGMGQTSAGHNSPLHF. CDR3 nucleotides: TGTGCCAGCAGTTACGGTATGGGTCAAACCTCGGCAGGCCATAATTCACCCCTCCACTTT.

Details on this clonotype: This clone may be a read error of a much larger clone one base away. The rearrangement uses TRBV12-3 or TRBV12-4 and TRBJ2-7; 7 nucleotides align to TRBD1. The CDR3 is 14 residues long. CDR3 DNA sequence: TGTGCCAGCAGTTCGACAGGGTCTAGGTACGAGCGGTACTTC. Amino acid sequence: CASSSTGSRYERYF.